The 29 T cell receptor beta chains reported below all come from one sample, sequenced in a study of blood T cell repertoires in COVID-19 (dated by TCRdb to the early 2020s). Library preparation employed the immunoSEQ multiplex PCR assay. TCRdb stores this immuneACCESS table with in-frame sequences only. Part of the clones is absent; in the studies checked, under half of the shortfall reflects unresolved V genes, and no reason is known for the rest. In all, the sample holds approximately 51,000 clones, and approximately 85% of those were seen once. The ten biggest clones cover 14% of the sample. The sample consisted of peripheral blood. The receptor set was obtained from a human donor in a cohort sampled during active COVID-19.

The V and J genes are TRBV24-1 and TRBJ1-2, with TRBD1 matching 7 bases. Germline V gene data show CDR1 as KGHDR and CDR2 as SFDVKD. Germline trimming cut 3 bases from V and 4 bases from J; bases unmatched to any gene: 7. The CDR3 extends over 15 amino acids. The CDR3 DNA reads TGTGCCACCAGTGATGGGGACAGTAGGACCTATGGCTACACCTTC. Its translation is CATSDGDSRTYGYTF.

The chain combines TRBV19 with TRBJ2-7, with 12 nucleotides matching TRBD1. V lost 3 bases to trimming and J lost 2 bases; unmatched junction nucleotides: 2. The germline CDR1 and CDR2 sequences are LNHDA and SQIVND (reference sequence). The CDR3 has 15 residues. CDR3 residues: CASSMGTGGPYEQYF. Written as DNA, the CDR3 is TGTGCCAGTAGTATGGGGACAGGGGGCCCCTACGAGCAGTACTTC.

This CDR3 reads CASSGGLAQAYNEQFF. In DNA form, the CDR3 reads TGTGCCAGCAGCGGGGGACTAGCGCAAGCCTACAATGAGCAGTTCTTC. The rearrangement uses TRBV9 and TRBJ2-1, with TRBD2 matching 10 bases. V trimming: 3 bases; J trimming: 2 bases; junction bases outside the gene matches: 5. The CDR3 extends over 16 amino acids. CDR1 is SGDLS and CDR2 is YYNGEE in the germline V gene.

The rearrangement uses TRBV20-1 and TRBJ2-7; 13 nucleotides agree with TRBD2. Looked up from germline, CDR1 is DFQATT and CDR2 is SNEGSKA (reference sequence). After removal of 3 bases from V and 7 bases from J, the junction contained 6 bases not matched to a gene. This CDR3 contains 14 residues. The CDR3 coding sequence is TGCAGTGCTAGTTGGGGGACTAGCGGGATTGAGCAGTACTTC. This translates into CSASWGTSGIEQYF.

V gene TRBV7-2 combines with J gene TRBJ2-7; a weak D match, TRBD1 (5 bases). The CDR3 has 17 amino acids. The V end was cut by 0 bases, the J end by 6 bases, with 21 bases between. Germline loops: CDR1 SGHTA, CDR2 FQGNSA. The CDR3 loop is CASSLAQTGIGAFEQYF. In DNA form, the CDR3 reads TGTGCCAGCAGCTTAGCCCAAACAGGAATAGGAGCTTTCGAGCAGTACTTC.

V is TRBV9 and J is TRBJ2-1, with 10 bases aligning to TRBD2. Germline loops: CDR1 SGDLS, CDR2 YYNGEE. Trimming took 2 bases from V and 6 from J; bases not matched to a gene: 5. The CDR3 consists of 15 residues. The CDR3 region is CASSVLAGATNEQFF. The CDR3 bases are TGTGCCAGCAGCGTTCTAGCGGGAGCGACCAATGAGCAGTTCTTC.

This chain links TRBV6-5 with TRBJ1-5; 9 bases are a match to TRBD1. The trim removed 4 bases at V and 6 bases at J, leaving 10 bases unmatched. There are 16 residues in the CDR3. The germline CDR1 and CDR2 sequences are MNHEY and SVGAGI. CDR3 sequence: CASSSTGTGFGQPQHF. In nucleotides, the CDR3 is TGTGCCAGCAGTTCCACCGGGACAGGGTTTGGTCAGCCCCAGCATTTT.

V and J are TRBV2 and TRBJ2-7; 7 bases are shared with TRBD1. There are 14 residues in the CDR3. Germline V gene sequence: CDR1 SNHLY, CDR2 FYNNEI. The trim removed 10 bases at V and 3 bases at J, leaving 12 bases unmatched. CDR3 coding DNA: TGTGCCACTGACGGGGCAGGGGGAGTCTACGAGCAGTACTTC. It codes for CATDGAGGVYEQYF. Full variable domain (outside the CDR3, taken from reference TRBV2 and TRBJ2-7): EPEVTQTPSHQVTQMGQEVILRCVPISNHLYFYWYRQILGQKVEFLVSFYNNEISEKSEIFDDQFSVERPDGSNFTLKIRSTKLEDSAMYFCATDGAGGVYEQYFGPGTRLTVT.

The CDR3, as DNA: TGTGCCACCAGTGATTTTGGAGGGACCCAGTACTTC. It codes for CATSDFGGTQYF. V gene TRBV24-1 combines with J gene TRBJ2-5, with D perhaps TRBD2 (5 bases). The CDR3 has 12 amino acids. The V gene's germline CDR1 is KGHDR and CDR2 SFDVKD. The V gene lost 1 base and the J gene lost 7 bases, with 6 bases spanning the gap.

V and J are TRBV5-1 and TRBJ2-2; a weak D match, TRBD2 (5 bases). Germline assignment: CDR1 SGHRS and CDR2 YFSETQ. V shed 5 bases and J shed 1 base, with 9 bases lying between them. The CDR3 length is 14 residues. The CDR3 region is CASRGAVNTGELFF. The DNA of the CDR3 is TGCGCCAGCAGGGGAGCAGTGAACACCGGGGAGCTGTTTTTT.

The chain couples TRBV5-1 to TRBJ1-3; D uncertain. The CDR3 runs to 15 residues. Germline loops: CDR1 SGHRS, CDR2 YFSETQ. V gave up 2 bases and J gave up 1 base, with 10 bases separating them. CDR3 nucleotide sequence: TGCGCCAGCAGCTTAGGAGGGCGGTCTGGAAACACCATATATTTT. Its translation is CASSLGGRSGNTIYF.

V and J are TRBV27 and TRBJ1-5; D may be TRBD1 (6 bases). The CDR3 runs to 17 residues. In germline, CDR1 is MNHEY, CDR2 SMNVEV (reference sequence). V gave up 4 bases and J gave up 0 bases, with 16 bases separating them. The chain's CDR3 is CASSSLRQANSNQPQHF. DNA of the CDR3: TGTGCCAGCAGTTCCCTTAGACAGGCCAATAGCAATCAGCCCCAGCATTTT.

This clone appeared once. V usage is TRBV5-6 and J usage is TRBJ2-7; the D is unclear. Germline values: CDR1 SGHDT, CDR2 YYEEEE. The CDR3 is 12 residues long. Trimming took off 1 base at V and 4 bases at J, with 6 bases between the two ends. For the CDR3, the DNA is TGTGCCAGCAGCTTGTCACAATACGAGCAGTACTTC. This translates into CASSLSQYEQYF.

This clone was observed once. The chain links TRBV5-8 to TRBJ1-4, with TRBD1 as a possible D gene (6 bases). V lost 6 bases and J lost 8, with 14 bases in between. Germline CDR1 reads SGHTS; CDR2 reads YDEGEE. The CDR3 is made up of 13 amino acids. The CDR3 region is CASTVPGGEKLFF. The CDR3, as DNA: TGTGCCAGCACCGTGCCGGGGGGCGAAAAACTGTTTTTT. Full variable domain (missing parts from reference TRBV5-8 and TRBJ1-4): EAGVTQSPTHLIKTRGQQATLRCSPISGHTSVYWYQQALGLGLQFLLWYDEGEERNRGNFPPRFSGRQFPNYSSELNVNALELEDSALYLCASTVPGGEKLFFGSGTQLSVL.

Written as DNA, the CDR3 is TGCGCCAGCAGCTTCGCAGAAGAGACCCAGTACTTC. Protein product: CASSFAEETQYF. The chain uses TRBV5-1 and TRBJ2-5; D is undetermined. CDR1 SGHRS and CDR2 YFSETQ come from the germline V gene. This CDR3 is 12 amino acids long. V was cut by 2 bases and J by 3 bases, with 5 bases left in between.

The genes are TRBV27 and TRBJ2-3; perhaps TRBD2 as D (7 bases). The V gene's germline CDR1 is MNHEY and CDR2 SMNVEV (reference sequence). The CDR3 length is 14 residues. V was pared by 7 bases and J by 8 bases, with 19 bases between. As DNA, the CDR3 is TGTGCCAGCATCGGACAGCGGGGCCTCGGTACGCAGTATTTT. This translates into CASIGQRGLGTQYF.

CDR3 nucleotide sequence: TGCGCCAGCAGCCCACAGGGTGGAACTAATGAAAAACTGTTTTTT. This translates into CASSPQGGTNEKLFF. V usage is TRBV5-1 and J usage is TRBJ1-4; TRBD1 is a possible D gene (6 bases). CDR1 and CDR2 from the germline V gene are SGHRS and YFSETQ. V shed 4 bases and J shed 1 base, with 11 bases lying between them. The CDR3 is made up of 15 amino acids.

This chain connects TRBV5-1 to TRBJ2-3; D may be TRBD1 (5 bases). The length of the CDR3 is 16 residues. Germline loops: CDR1 SGHRS, CDR2 YFSETQ. Deletions cut 2 bases from V and 5 bases from J, with 18 bases between. The CDR3 protein is CASSFTNQGSRDTQYF. The CDR3 DNA follows: TGCGCCAGCAGCTTTACCAATCAGGGTTCCAGAGATACGCAGTATTTT.

The genes are TRBV9 and TRBJ2-5; 7 nucleotides line up with TRBD1. This CDR3 contains 14 residues. Germline CDR1 SGDLS, CDR2 YYNGEE. V lost 1 base to trimming and J lost 3 bases; unmatched junction nucleotides: 3. The CDR3 DNA sequence: TGTGCCAGCAGCGTAAATACAGGGGAAGAGACCCAGTACTTC. This translates into CASSVNTGEETQYF. The variable domain in full, with the rest retrieved from reference TRBV9 and TRBJ2-5, is DSGVTQTPKHLITATGQRVTLRCSPRSGDLSVYWYQQSLDQGLQFLIQYYNGEERAKGNILERFSAQQFPDLHSELNLSSLELGDSALYFCASSVNTGEETQYFGPGTRLLVL.

This clone was detected once. The genes are TRBV19 and TRBJ1-6, with 7 bases matching TRBD1. V was pared by 6 bases and J by 10 bases, with 3 bases of the junction left unmatched. From germline, CDR1 is LNHDA and CDR2 SQIVND (reference sequence). This CDR3 comprises 12 residues. The CDR3 region is CASRRQGSPLHF. The CDR3 coding sequence is TGTGCCAGTAGACGACAGGGATCACCCCTCCACTTT.

The rearrangement uses TRBV6-6 and TRBJ1-1; D call uncertain. The CDR3 is made up of 14 amino acids. Germline-derived CDR1 and CDR2 are MNHNY and SVGAGI (reference sequence). Trimming cost V 2 bases and J 3 bases, with 10 bases left between them. CDR3 sequence (DNA): TGTGCCAGCAGTTACCAGGCCCTGGACACTGAAGCTTTCTTT. This gives the protein CASSYQALDTEAFF.

The gene calls are TRBV18 and TRBJ2-3; the D gene is possibly TRBD2 (5 bases). Germline values: CDR1 KGHSH, CDR2 LQKENI. V was shortened by 0 bases and J by 2 bases, with 12 bases between the two germline ends. This CDR3 is built from 16 residues. The CDR3 DNA is TGTGCCAGCTCACCACCTCGGGCCGGGAACACAGATACGCAGTATTTT. Encoded protein: CASSPPRAGNTDTQYF. The whole variable domain, remainder taken from reference TRBV18 and TRBJ2-3, is NAGVMQNPRHLVRRRGQEARLRCSPMKGHSHVYWYRQLPEEGLKFMVYLQKENIIDESGMPKERFSAEFPKEGPSILRIQQVVRGDSAAYFCASSPPRAGNTDTQYFGPGTRLTVL.

This clone appeared once. The chain has TRBV28 and TRBJ2-3; perhaps TRBD2 as D (6 bases). The V end was cut by 4 bases, the J end by 4 bases, with 12 bases between. The CDR3 length is 14 residues. The V gene's germline CDR1 is MDHEN and CDR2 SYDVKM. The CDR3 nucleotides are TGTGCCAGCAGTTGGGGGGTTCATTCAGATACGCAGTATTTT. This codes for CASSWGVHSDTQYF.

The CDR3 spells CASSLGDRGGHSPLHF. The CDR3 nucleotides read TGTGCCAGCAGCTTAGGGGACAGGGGGGGACATTCACCCCTCCACTTT. The chain is built from TRBV7-9 and TRBJ1-6, with TRBD1 matching over 11 bases. The CDR3 is made up of 16 amino acids. The germline gives CDR1 SEHNR, CDR2 FQNEAQ (reference sequence). V was clipped by 1 base and J by 8 bases; unmatched bases: 4. The full variable domain, rest sourced from reference TRBV7-9 and TRBJ1-6, is DTGVSQNPRHKITKRGQNVTFRCDPISEHNRLYWYRQTLGQGPEFLTYFQNEAQLEKSRLLSDRFSAERPKGSFSTLEIQRTEQGDSAMYLCASSLGDRGGHSPLHFGNGTRLTVT.

The chain carries TRBV2 and TRBJ1-6; the D gene is possibly TRBD1 (5 bases). Trimming took 4 bases from V and 0 from J, leaving 16 bases between them. Per germline, CDR1 SNHLY and CDR2 FYNNEI. The CDR3 has 18 residues. CDR3 nucleotides: TGTGCCAGCAGTGTGGTCAGGGCTTCAAGCTCCTATAATTCACCCCTCCACTTT. Protein: CASSVVRASSSYNSPLHF.

This chain links TRBV2 with TRBJ1-1; no clear D. The germline V and J ends were trimmed by 7 bases and 8 bases, with 20 bases remaining between them. The CDR3 consists of 14 residues. Per the germline V gene, CDR1 is SNHLY and CDR2 is FYNNEI. CDR3 residues: CASNPFSRVAEAFF. In DNA form, the CDR3 reads TGTGCCAGCAACCCCTTTTCGAGGGTAGCCGAAGCTTTCTTT.

In its sample, this clone was seen once. The CDR3 coding sequence is TGTGCCAGCGGGCGGCGCTCGGTTGCGGGCAATGAGCAGTTCTTC. Amino acid sequence: CASGRRSVAGNEQFF. The chain links TRBV2 to TRBJ2-1, with D perhaps TRBD2 (5 bases). The V end lost 8 bases, the J end lost 6 bases, and 20 bases lay between the germline ends. The length of the CDR3 is 15 residues. The germline gives CDR1 SNHLY, CDR2 FYNNEI.

V usage is TRBV2 and J usage is TRBJ1-2; D is possibly TRBD1 (5 bases). The CDR3 spans 13 residues. Germline V gives CDR1 SNHLY, CDR2 FYNNEI. The V end lost 7 bases, the J end lost 7 bases, and 16 bases lay between the germline ends. This CDR3 reads CASMSAGGSGYTF. CDR3 in DNA: TGTGCCAGCATGTCCGCGGGGGGGTCTGGCTACACCTTC.

This chain joins TRBV7-6 and TRBJ2-7, with 13 bases fitting TRBD2. The trim removed 1 base at V and 5 bases at J, leaving 5 bases unmatched. CDR3 length: 16 residues. CDR1 and CDR2 from the germline V gene are SGHVS and FNYEAQ. The CDR3 DNA follows: TGTGCCAGCAGCTTAGAGACAGGACTAGCGGGAGACGAGCAGTACTTC. Protein: CASSLETGLAGDEQYF.